This TCR beta chain originates from a study of regulatory T cells in long-lasting Graves disease. Time point noted: newly diagnosed GD, antithyroid drugs for less than 3 months. Generation of the TCR library employed RNA extracted from PBMCs. This clonotype was detected many times. CDR1 is DFQATT, CDR2 SNEGSKA, per germline (reference sequence). The CDR3 is 13 amino acids. V lost 6 bases to trimming and J lost 9 bases, with 18 bases between them. Sequencing libraries for TCR beta were prepared with iRepertoire HTBI primers and Arm-PCR of CDR3 regions. TCRdb recomputed calls from the multiplex PCR reads with MiXCR, one row per CDR3 protein. Of about 240,000 distinct CDR3 sequences in the sample, roughly a fifth were seen once.

The chain is built from TRBV20-1 and TRBJ2-1; tentative D call: TRBD2 (6 bases). Specimen: peripheral blood mononuclear cells (PBMCs), collected at new diagnosis, from a patient treated with antithyroid drugs. The clonotype was recovered from a female donor with Graves disease. In DNA form, the CDR3 reads TGCAGTGCCGTAATTGGGACTCCCCCTGAGCAGTTCTTC. It codes for CSAVIGTPPEQFF.